What follows describes a single T cell receptor (beta chain). Its antigen is not known. The V end lost 0 bases, the J end lost 1 base, and 10 bases lay between the germline ends. The CDR3 contains 16 residues. Germline CDR1 is SGHAT and CDR2 is FQNNGV. The source of the sample is a study of shared clonotypes between healthy human individuals. Study-wide findings and caveats: Apart from blood, nothing was sampled; tissue repertoires likely differ. An effect of sequencing depth on clonotype sharing among donors was expected.

The authors distributed each subset's genomic DNA evenly over several immunoSEQ plates. Libraries were prepared by immunoSEQ multiplex PCR; TCRdb keeps only in-frame clonotypes and omits some of them. The repertoire holds around 500,000 clones, with 81% as singletons. This clonotype was sampled from a woman between 40 and 55 years old in good health. Some clones in this sample may be carry-over from other donors' samples. The sequenced sample consisted of PBMCs. The V and J genes are TRBV11-2 and TRBJ2-1; D remains unclear. The CDR3 region is CASSLDLAASYNEQFF. CDR3 DNA sequence: TGTGCCAGCAGCTTAGATCTGGCCGCGTCCTACAATGAGCAGTTCTTC.